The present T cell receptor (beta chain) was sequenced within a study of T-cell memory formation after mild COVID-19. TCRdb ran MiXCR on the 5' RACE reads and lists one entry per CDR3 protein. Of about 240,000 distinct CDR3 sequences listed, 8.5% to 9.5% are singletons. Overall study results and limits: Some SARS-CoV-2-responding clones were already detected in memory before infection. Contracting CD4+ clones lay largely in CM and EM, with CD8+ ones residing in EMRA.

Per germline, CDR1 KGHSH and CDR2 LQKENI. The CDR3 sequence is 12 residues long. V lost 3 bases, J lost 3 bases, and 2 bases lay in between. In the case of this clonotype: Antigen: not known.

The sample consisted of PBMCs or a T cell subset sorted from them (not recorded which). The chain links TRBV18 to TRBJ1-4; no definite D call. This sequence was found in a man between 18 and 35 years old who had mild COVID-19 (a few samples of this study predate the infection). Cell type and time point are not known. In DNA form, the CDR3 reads TGTGCCAGCTCACCGGCTAATGAAAAACTGTTTTTT. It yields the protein CASSPANEKLFF.